The following is a T cell receptor (beta chain) sequence with its context. Its antigen is unknown. This entry comes from a study of T cells after yellow fever vaccination. Study details: Any fraction with a low cell number was prepared using SMART-Seq v4 Ultra Low Input. Whole-study findings and limits: In post-booster samples, most primary-vaccination clones reappeared (approximately 96% CD4, 88% CD8). Contaminating bulk clonotypes could be abundant in FACS-sorted repertoires.

The authors made TCR cDNA by 5'RACE template switching, adding a universal primer site and UMIs. MiXCR, applied by TCRdb to the 5' RACE reads, yields one record per CDR3 protein. The repertoire holds around 300,000 distinct CDR3 sequences, with 13% as singletons. Germline lookup yields CDR1 MNHEY and CDR2 SVGAGI. The CDR3 contains 14 residues. V lost 6 bases, J lost 7 bases, and 16 bases lay in between. The chain employs TRBV6-5 and TRBJ1-5; D not resolved. The sample in question was CD4+ T cells sorted from PBMCs, obtained 45 days after the yellow fever booster vaccination. The receptor's source is a man aged 25 to 40 who received the YFV17D yellow fever vaccine. The CDR3 here is CASRYRAGGQPQHF. DNA of the CDR3: TGTGCCAGCAGATACCGGGCTGGAGGACAGCCCCAGCATTTT.